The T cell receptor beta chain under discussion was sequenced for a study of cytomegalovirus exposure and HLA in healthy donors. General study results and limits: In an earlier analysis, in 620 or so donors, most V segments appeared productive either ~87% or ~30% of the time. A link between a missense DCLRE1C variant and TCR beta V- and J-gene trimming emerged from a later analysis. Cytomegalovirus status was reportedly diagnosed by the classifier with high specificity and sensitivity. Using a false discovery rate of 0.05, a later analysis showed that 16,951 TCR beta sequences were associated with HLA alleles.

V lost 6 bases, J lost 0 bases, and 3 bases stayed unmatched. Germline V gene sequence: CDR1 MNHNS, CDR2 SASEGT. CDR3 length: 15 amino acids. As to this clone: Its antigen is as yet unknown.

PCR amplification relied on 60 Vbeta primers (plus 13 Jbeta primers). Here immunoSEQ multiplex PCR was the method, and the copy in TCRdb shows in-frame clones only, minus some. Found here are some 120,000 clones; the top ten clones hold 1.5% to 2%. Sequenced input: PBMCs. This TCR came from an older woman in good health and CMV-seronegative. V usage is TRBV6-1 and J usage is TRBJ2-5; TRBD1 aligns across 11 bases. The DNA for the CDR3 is TGTGCCAGCAGAAGGGACAGGGGGAACCAAGAGACCCAGTACTTC. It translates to CASRRDRGNQETQYF.